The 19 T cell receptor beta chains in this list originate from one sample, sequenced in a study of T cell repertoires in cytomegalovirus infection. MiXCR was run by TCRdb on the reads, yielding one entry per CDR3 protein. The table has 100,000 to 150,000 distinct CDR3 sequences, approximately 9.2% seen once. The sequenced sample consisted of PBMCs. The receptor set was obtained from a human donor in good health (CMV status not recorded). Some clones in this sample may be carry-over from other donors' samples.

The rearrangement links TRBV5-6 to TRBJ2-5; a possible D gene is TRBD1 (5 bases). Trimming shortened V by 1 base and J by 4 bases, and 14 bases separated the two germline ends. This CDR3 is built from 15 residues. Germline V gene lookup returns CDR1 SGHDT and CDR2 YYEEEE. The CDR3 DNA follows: TGTGCCAGCAGCTTGTTACCCCAGGGTGTAGAGACCCAGTACTTC. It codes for CASSLLPQGVETQYF.

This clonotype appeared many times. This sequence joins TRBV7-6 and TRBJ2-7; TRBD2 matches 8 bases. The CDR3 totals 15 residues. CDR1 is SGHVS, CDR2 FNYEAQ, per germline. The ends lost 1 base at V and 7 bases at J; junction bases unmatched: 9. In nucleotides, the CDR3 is TGTGCCAGCAGCTTAGGGTCGGCGGGGGGCCTAGAGCAGTACTTC. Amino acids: CASSLGSAGGLEQYF.

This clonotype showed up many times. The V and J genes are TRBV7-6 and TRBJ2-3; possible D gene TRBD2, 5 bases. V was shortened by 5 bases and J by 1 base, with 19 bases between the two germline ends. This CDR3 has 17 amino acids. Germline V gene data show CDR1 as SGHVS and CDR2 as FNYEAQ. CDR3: CASSPNSGSLGTDTQYF. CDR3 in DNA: TGTGCCAGCAGCCCGAATTCGGGGTCCCTGGGCACAGATACGCAGTATTTT.

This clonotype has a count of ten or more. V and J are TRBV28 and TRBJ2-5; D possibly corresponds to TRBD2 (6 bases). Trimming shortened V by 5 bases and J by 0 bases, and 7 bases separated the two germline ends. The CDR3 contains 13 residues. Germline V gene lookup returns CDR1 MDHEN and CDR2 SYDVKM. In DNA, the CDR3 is TGTGCCAGCAGTCGGGACTACCAAGAGACCCAGTACTTC. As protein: CASSRDYQETQYF.

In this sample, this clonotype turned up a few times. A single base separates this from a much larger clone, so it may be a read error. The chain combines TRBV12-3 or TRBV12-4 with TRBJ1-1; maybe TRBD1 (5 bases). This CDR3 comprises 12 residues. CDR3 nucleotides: TGTGCCAACAGTTTCGGGGGGGCTGAAGCTTTCTTT. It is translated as CANSFGGAEAFF.

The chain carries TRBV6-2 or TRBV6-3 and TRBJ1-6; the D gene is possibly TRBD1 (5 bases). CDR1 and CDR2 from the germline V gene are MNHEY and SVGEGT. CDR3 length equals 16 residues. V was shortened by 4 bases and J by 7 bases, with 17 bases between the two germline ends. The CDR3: CASSFRRGEENSPLHF. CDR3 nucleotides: TGTGCCAGCAGTTTCCGAAGGGGCGAAGAGAATTCACCCCTCCACTTT.

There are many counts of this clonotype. As DNA, the CDR3 is TGTGCCAGCTTTGGTAGAACGGAAGCTTTCTTT. Encoded protein: CASFGRTEAFF. The chain recombines TRBV28 with TRBJ1-1, with D hard to call. Trimming stripped 8 bases from V and 8 bases from J, with 12 bases between. This CDR3 region has 11 residues. The germline V gene encodes CDR1 MDHEN and CDR2 SYDVKM.

This CDR3 reads CRATTGQPSEQFF. The CDR3 DNA follows: TGCAGGGCTACCACCGGGCAGCCCAGTGAGCAGTTCTTC. This chain links TRBV29-1 with TRBJ2-1, with D hard to call. Germline V gives CDR1 SQVTM, CDR2 ANQGSEA. This CDR3 spans 13 amino acids.

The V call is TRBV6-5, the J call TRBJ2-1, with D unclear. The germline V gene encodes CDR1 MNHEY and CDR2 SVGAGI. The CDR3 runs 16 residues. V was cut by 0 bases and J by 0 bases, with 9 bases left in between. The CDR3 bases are TGTGCCAGCAGTTACTCGGTTAGGGACTCCTACAATGAGCAGTTCTTC. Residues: CASSYSVRDSYNEQFF.

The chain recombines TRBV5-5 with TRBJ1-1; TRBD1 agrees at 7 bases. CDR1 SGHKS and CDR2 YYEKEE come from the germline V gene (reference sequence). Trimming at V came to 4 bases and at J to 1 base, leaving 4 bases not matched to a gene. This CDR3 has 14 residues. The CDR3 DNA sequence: TGTGCCAGCAGCAAAAGACAGGGGAACACTGAAGCTTTCTTT. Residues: CASSKRQGNTEAFF.

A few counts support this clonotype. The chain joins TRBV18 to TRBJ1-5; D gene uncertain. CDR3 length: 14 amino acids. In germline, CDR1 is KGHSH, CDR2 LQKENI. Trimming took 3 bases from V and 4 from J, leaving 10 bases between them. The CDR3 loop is CASSPSSGNQPQHF. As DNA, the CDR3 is TGTGCCAGCTCACCGAGCTCGGGGAATCAGCCCCAGCATTTT.

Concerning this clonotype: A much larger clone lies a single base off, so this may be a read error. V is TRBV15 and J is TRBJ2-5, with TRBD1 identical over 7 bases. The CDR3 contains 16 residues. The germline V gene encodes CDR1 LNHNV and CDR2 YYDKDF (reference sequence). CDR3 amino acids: CTTSRHDGTVQETQYF. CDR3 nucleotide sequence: TGTACCACCAGCAGACACGACGGGACAGTCCAAGAGACCCAGTACTTC. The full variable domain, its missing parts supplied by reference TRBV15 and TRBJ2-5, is DAMVIQNPRYQVTQFGKPVTLSCSQTLNHNVMYWYQQKSSQAPKLLFHYYDKDFNNEADTPDNFQSRRPNTSFCFLDIRSPGLGDTAMYLCTTSRHDGTVQETQYFGPGTRLLVL.

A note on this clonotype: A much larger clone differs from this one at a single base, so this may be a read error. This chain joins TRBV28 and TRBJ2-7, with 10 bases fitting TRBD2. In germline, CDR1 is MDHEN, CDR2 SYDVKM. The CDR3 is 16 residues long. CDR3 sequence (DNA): TGTGCCGGCAGCCGACCTGCGAGCGGGAGGGCGTACGAGCAGTACTTC. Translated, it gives CAGSRPASGRAYEQYF.

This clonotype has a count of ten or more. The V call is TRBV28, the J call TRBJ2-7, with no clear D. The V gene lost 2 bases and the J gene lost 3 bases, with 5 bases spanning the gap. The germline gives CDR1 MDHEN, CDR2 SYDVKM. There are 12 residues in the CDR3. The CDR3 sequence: CASSLASYEQYF. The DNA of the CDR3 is TGTGCCAGCAGTTTAGCTAGCTACGAGCAGTACTTC.

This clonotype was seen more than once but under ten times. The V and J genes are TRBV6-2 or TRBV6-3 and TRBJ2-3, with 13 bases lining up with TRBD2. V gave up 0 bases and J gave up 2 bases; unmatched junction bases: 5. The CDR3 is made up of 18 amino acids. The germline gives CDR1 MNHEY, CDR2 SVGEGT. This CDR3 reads CASSYSRTSGGDTDTQYF. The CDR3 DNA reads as TGTGCCAGCAGTTACTCTCGGACTAGCGGGGGAGACACAGATACGCAGTATTTT.

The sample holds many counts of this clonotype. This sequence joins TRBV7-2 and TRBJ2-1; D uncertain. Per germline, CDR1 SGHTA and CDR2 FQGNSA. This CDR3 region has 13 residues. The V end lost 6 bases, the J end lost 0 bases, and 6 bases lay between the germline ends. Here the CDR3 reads CASRGNSYNEQFF. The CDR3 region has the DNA TGTGCCAGCAGAGGAAACTCCTACAATGAGCAGTTCTTC.

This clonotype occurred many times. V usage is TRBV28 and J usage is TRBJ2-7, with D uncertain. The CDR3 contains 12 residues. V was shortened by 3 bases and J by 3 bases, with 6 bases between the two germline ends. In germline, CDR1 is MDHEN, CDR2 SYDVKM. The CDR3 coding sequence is TGTGCCAGCAGTTTTGATGGCTACGAGCAGTACTTC. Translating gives CASSFDGYEQYF.

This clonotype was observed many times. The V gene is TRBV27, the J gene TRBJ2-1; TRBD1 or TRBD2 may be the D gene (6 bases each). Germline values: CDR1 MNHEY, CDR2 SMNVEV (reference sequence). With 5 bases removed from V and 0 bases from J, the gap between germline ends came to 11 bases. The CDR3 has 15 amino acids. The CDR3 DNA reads TGTGCCAGCAGTCTCGGGGGCATCTCCTACAATGAGCAGTTCTTC. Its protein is CASSLGGISYNEQFF.

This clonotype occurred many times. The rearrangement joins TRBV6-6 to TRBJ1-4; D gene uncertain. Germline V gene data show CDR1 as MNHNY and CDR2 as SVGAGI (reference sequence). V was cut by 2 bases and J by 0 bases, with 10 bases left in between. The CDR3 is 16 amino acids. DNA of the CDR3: TGTGCCAGCAGTTACGATCGAGGAGCAACTAATGAAAAACTGTTTTTT. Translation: CASSYDRGATNEKLFF.